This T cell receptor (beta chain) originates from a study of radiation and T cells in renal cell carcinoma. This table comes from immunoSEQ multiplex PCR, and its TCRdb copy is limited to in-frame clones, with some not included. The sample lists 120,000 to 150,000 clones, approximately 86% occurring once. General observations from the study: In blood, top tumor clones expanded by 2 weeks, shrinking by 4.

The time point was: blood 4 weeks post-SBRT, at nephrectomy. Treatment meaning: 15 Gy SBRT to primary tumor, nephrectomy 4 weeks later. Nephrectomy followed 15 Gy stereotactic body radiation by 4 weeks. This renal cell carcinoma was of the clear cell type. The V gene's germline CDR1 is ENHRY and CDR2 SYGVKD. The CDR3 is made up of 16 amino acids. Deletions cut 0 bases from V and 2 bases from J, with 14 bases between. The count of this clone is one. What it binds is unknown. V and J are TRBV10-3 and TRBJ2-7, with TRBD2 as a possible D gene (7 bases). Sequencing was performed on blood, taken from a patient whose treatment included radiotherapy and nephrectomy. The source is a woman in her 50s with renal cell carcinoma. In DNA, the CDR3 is TGTGCCATCAGTGAGTCGACAGGAGGGAGGGCCTACGAGCAGTACTTC. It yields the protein CAISESTGGRAYEQYF.